A selection of T cell receptor beta chains follows, all from one sample in a study of shared clonotypes between healthy human individuals. The repertoire was sequenced with immunoSEQ multiplex PCR; TCRdb's copy has only in-frame clones and lacks some. The data show some 2.4 million clones, over 85% seen once. The sequencing sample was made of naive CD4+ T cells from PBMCs. These TCRs come from a man younger than 35 in good health. Some clones in this sample may be carry-over from other donors' samples. The CDR3 runs from the conserved cysteine through the conserved F or W. The D gene is left open where the match is weak. The size entry is marked missing in some rows and otherwise reads once, few, many or a size class.

v_call	j_call	d_call	clone_size	cdr3_nt	cdr3_aa
TRBV7-9	TRBJ1-2	TRBD1	-	TGTGCCAGCAGCTTTGGGGACAGGGTAACCTATGGCTACACCTTC	CASSFGDRVTYGYTF
TRBV29-1	TRBJ2-3	-	once	TGCAGCGTTGATCGATCAGTGGGTTCAGATACGCAGTATTTT	CSVDRSVGSDTQYF
TRBV28	TRBJ2-3	TRBD2	-	TGTGCCAGCAGCGCTAGCGGAACTAGCACAGATACGCAGTATTTT	CASSASGTSTDTQYF
TRBV19	TRBJ2-1	TRBD2	-	TGTGCCAGTAGTAACACTAGATCTAGCGGTTACAACAATGAGCAGTTCTTC	CASSNTRSSGYNNEQFF
TRBV28	TRBJ2-5	TRBD1	-	TGTGCCAGCAGTTCACAGGCCCAGCAGGGGGCATTAGAGACCCAGTACTTC	CASSSQAQQGALETQYF
TRBV9	TRBJ2-7	-	-	TGTGCCAGCAGCGTAGGGCAGGTTGACTACGAGCAGTACTTC	CASSVGQVDYEQYF
TRBV30	TRBJ2-2	-	-	TGTGCCTGGAGTCCACGAGGCCGGAACACCGGGGAGCTGTTTTTT	CAWSPRGRNTGELFF
TRBV19	TRBJ2-5	TRBD2	-	TGTGCCAGTAGTATCGGGACTAGCGGGAGTCCGACAGAAGAGACCCAGTACTTC	CASSIGTSGSPTEETQYF
TRBV25-1	TRBJ2-7	TRBD1	-	TGTGCCAGCAGTGAATGGGGACAGGGGACCTACGAGCAGTACTTC	CASSEWGQGTYEQYF
TRBV9	TRBJ2-2	-	-	TGTGCCAGCAGCGGAGGACAGAGGATTAACATTGGGGAGCTGTTTTTT	CASSGGQRINIGELFF
TRBV5-6	TRBJ1-1	TRBD1	-	TGTGCCAGCAGCTCCTCCAGACAGGGACACACTGAAGCTTTCTTT	CASSSSRQGHTEAFF
TRBV7-9	TRBJ2-7	-	-	TGTGCCAGCAGCTCGTACAGGACCTACGAGCAGTACTTC	CASSSYRTYEQYF
TRBV5-4	TRBJ2-7	-	-	TGTGCCAGCAGCTTTAGGGGGAGGGGGTCCTACGAGCAGTACTTC	CASSFRGRGSYEQYF
TRBV28	TRBJ2-1	TRBD2	-	TGTGCCAGCAGTGCATTCAGACTAGCGGGTCACAATGAGCAGTTCTTC	CASSAFRLAGHNEQFF
TRBV28	TRBJ1-1	-	-	TGTGCCAGCCGGACCTTAGTACAGAACACTGAAGCTTTCTTT	CASRTLVQNTEAFF
TRBV10-3	TRBJ2-7	-	-	TGTGCCATCAGTGAGTCGCTCAGTTTTAGCTCCTACGAGCAGTACTTC	CAISESLSFSSYEQYF
TRBV6-6	TRBJ1-2	TRBD1	-	TGTGCCAGCGGCCAGCGACAGGGCCCAGCTAACTATGGCTACACCTTC	CASGQRQGPANYGYTF
TRBV29-1	TRBJ1-3	-	-	TGCAGCGTTGAAGGGCGCTTGGGTGGAAACACCATATATTTT	CSVEGRLGGNTIYF
TRBV28	TRBJ1-1	-	-	TGTGCCAGCAGTTTATATGGGGTGTTGGAGGGCACTGAAGCTTTCTTT	CASSLYGVLEGTEAFF
TRBV14	TRBJ2-1	-	-	TGTGCCAGCAGCCAAGTAGCGACCATCTACAATGAGCAGTTCTTC	CASSQVATIYNEQFF
TRBV6-1	TRBJ2-3	TRBD1	-	TGTGCCAGCAGCGCCGTAGGACAGGGCCCAGATACGCAGTATTTT	CASSAVGQGPDTQYF
TRBV7-2	TRBJ1-3	-	-	TGTGCCAGCAGCTTAGTGGTTGGAAACACCATATATTTT	CASSLVVGNTIYF
TRBV5-1	TRBJ2-5	TRBD2	-	TGCGCCAGCAGCCCGGGCGGGAGTTACGCCGGGACCCAGTACTTC	CASSPGGSYAGTQYF
TRBV2	TRBJ2-7	TRBD2	-	TGTGCCAGCCGCCCTAGCGGGAGCTCCTACGAGCAGTACTTC	CASRPSGSSYEQYF
TRBV29-1	TRBJ1-4	-	-	TGCAGCGTTGCGCCGGGTACAACTAATGAAAAACTGTTTTTT	CSVAPGTTNEKLFF
TRBV28	TRBJ2-2	-	-	TGTGCCAGCAGTTTATATCCCAGTAACACCGGGGAGCTGTTTTTT	CASSLYPSNTGELFF
TRBV9	TRBJ1-2	-	-	TGTGCCAGCAGCGTATTTGAGCAGCCAAAAACTAACTATGGCTACACCTTC	CASSVFEQPKTNYGYTF
TRBV15	TRBJ2-5	-	-	TGTGCCACCAGCCCCACGAGGGAGACCCAGTACTTC	CATSPTRETQYF
TRBV7-8	TRBJ1-3	-	once	TGTGCCAGCAGCAACGACAGGAGCTCTGGAAACACCATATATTTT	CASSNDRSSGNTIYF
TRBV6-5	TRBJ1-1	-	-	TGTGCCAGCAGTTATAACAGGGACCTAGGCACTGAAGCTTTCTTT	CASSYNRDLGTEAFF
TRBV4-2	TRBJ2-3	TRBD1	-	TGTGCCAGCAGCCCGACAGGGAGCACAGATACGCAGTATTTT	CASSPTGSTDTQYF
TRBV9	TRBJ1-5	-	-	TGTGCCAGCAGCGGACAGGGCAATCAGCCCCAGCATTTT	CASSGQGNQPQHF
TRBV7-8	TRBJ2-2	-	-	TGTGCCAGCAGCATTAGAGAAGACAGCACCGGGGAGCTGTTTTTT	CASSIREDSTGELFF
TRBV28	TRBJ1-2	-	-	TGTGCCAGCAGCTCCGCTGGGTCCTATGGCTACACCTTC	CASSSAGSYGYTF
TRBV6-1	TRBJ2-2	-	-	TGTGCCAGCAGTGAAGCTGGGGAAGCCGGGGAGCTGTTTTTT	CASSEAGEAGELFF
TRBV5-5	TRBJ2-7	TRBD1	-	TGTGCCAGCAGCTTGTCCCCGGGACAGGGGGACAACGAGCAGTACTTC	CASSLSPGQGDNEQYF
TRBV7-6	TRBJ2-1	TRBD1	-	TGTGCCAGCAGCTCTAGACAGGGGGGCGAGCAGTTCTTC	CASSSRQGGEQFF
TRBV7-8	TRBJ2-3	-	once	TGTGCCAGCAGCTCAGCGGTGGCAGGGATGGCAGATACGCAGTATTTT	CASSSAVAGMADTQYF
TRBV5-1	TRBJ1-2	-	-	TGCGCCAGCAGCTTGGCTTTTCCTTATGGCTACACCTTC	CASSLAFPYGYTF
TRBV29-1	TRBJ2-5	-	-	TGCAGCGTTCACTCCTTGGGGGGCGAAGGCCAGACCCAGTACTTC	CSVHSLGGEGQTQYF
TRBV6-1	TRBJ1-5	-	-	TGTGCCAGCAGCCTAGGGGCAGGGGATATTCAGCCCCAGCATTTT	CASSLGAGDIQPQHF
TRBV5-1	TRBJ1-1	-	-	TGCGCCAGCAGCCCTATTACAGAGAACACTGAAGCTTTCTTT	CASSPITENTEAFF
TRBV25-1	TRBJ2-5	-	-	TGTGCCAGCAGTGAATATCGAGGACAGCAAGAGACCCAGTACTTC	CASSEYRGQQETQYF
TRBV27	TRBJ1-4	-	-	TGTGCCAGCAGTAAACGGGACGGTGAAAAACTGTTTTTT	CASSKRDGEKLFF
TRBV28	TRBJ2-1	-	few	TGTGCCAGCAGTTTATGGGGGGCCGCGGGAGACAATGAGCAGTTCTTC	CASSLWGAAGDNEQFF
TRBV30	TRBJ1-4	-	few	TGTGCCTGGAGTTTCGGGGTTTTAACTAATGAAAAACTGTTTTTT	CAWSFGVLTNEKLFF
TRBV29-1	TRBJ2-3	-	-	TGCAGCGTTGAAGATAATATGGCGGGTACGCAGTATTTT	CSVEDNMAGTQYF
TRBV2	TRBJ2-4	TRBD2	-	TGTGCCAGCAGTGAGGGACTAGTCAAAAACATTCAGTACTTC	CASSEGLVKNIQYF
TRBV7-2	TRBJ2-1	-	-	TGTGCCAGCACCTCAATGGGGGGCGGGAGCTCCTACAATGAGCAGTTCTTC	CASTSMGGGSSYNEQFF
TRBV4-3	TRBJ2-4	-	-	TGCGCCAGCAGCCAAGCGTGGGTTGTGCGGGGAAACATTCAGTACTTC	CASSQAWVVRGNIQYF
TRBV5-1	TRBJ1-2	-	-	TGCGCCAGCAGCTTGTTCGGGTTTACTAGTGGCTACACCTTC	CASSLFGFTSGYTF
TRBV30	TRBJ2-1	TRBD1	-	TGTGCCTGGATCACAGGGGGACCCGATTACAATGAGCAGTTCTTC	CAWITGGPDYNEQFF
TRBV2	TRBJ1-4	-	-	TGTGCCAGCAGGACAGGACGAACTCCAACTAATGAAAAACTGTTTTTT	CASRTGRTPTNEKLFF
TRBV30	TRBJ1-5	TRBD1	few	TGTGCCTGGACTAGTGCACGGGACAGCCTTAGCAATCAGCCCCAGCATTTT	CAWTSARDSLSNQPQHF
TRBV18	TRBJ1-4	TRBD1	-	TGTGCCAGCTCACCACCGGGACAGGGGGTTGAAAAACTGTTTTTT	CASSPPGQGVEKLFF
TRBV5-1	TRBJ1-4	TRBD1	-	TGCGCCAGCAGCAAGACAGGGGATGCAACTAATGAAAAACTGTTTTTT	CASSKTGDATNEKLFF
TRBV11-3	TRBJ2-7	TRBD2	-	TGTGCCAGCAGCTTGGCGGGAGCGGGAGAGGGCGAGCAGTACTTC	CASSLAGAGEGEQYF